What follows describes a single T cell receptor (beta chain). The sample originates from a study of Graves' ophthalmopathy and Graves' hyperthyroidism. Beta-chain TCR CDR3 regions were amplified from RNA transcripts. Following a first-round RT-PCR that used HTBI primers, a second-round multiplex PCR was carried out. TCRdb passed the multiplex PCR reads through MiXCR, listing each CDR3 protein once. The sample lists 560,000 or so distinct CDR3 sequences, 35% to 45% occurring once. The CDR3 runs to 16 residues. Germline V gene lookup returns CDR1 SGHTA and CDR2 FQGTGA. Trimming left V 4 bases short and J 3 bases short, with 17 bases between.

This clonotype was obtained from an adult man with Graves' hyperthyroidism. Sequences were obtained from peripheral blood or thyroid tissue (not recorded which). The chain joins TRBV7-3 to TRBJ2-3, with D unclear. This CDR3 is CASSSNLIEYTDTQYF. Here the CDR3 DNA reads TGTGCCAGCAGCTCGAACCTGATCGAATATACAGATACGCAGTATTTT.